One T cell receptor (beta chain) is described in this entry. Generated by immunoSEQ multiplex PCR, the TCRdb table keeps only in-frame clones and is missing some. The sample lists roughly 120,000 clones, approximately 71% seen once, with roughly 8.6% in the top ten. The source of the sample is a study of blood T cell repertoires in COVID-19. At the level of the study: Acute and convalescent COVID-19 specimens originated in the United States, Italy and Spain. T cells, B-cell-depleted T cells, or PBMCs supplied cDNA or gDNA.

Germline V gene sequence: CDR1 SGHKS, CDR2 YYEKEE (reference sequence). The CDR3 extends over 15 amino acids. V trimming: 4 bases; J trimming: 5 bases; junction bases outside the gene matches: 7. The sequencing sample was made of peripheral blood. The chain uses TRBV5-5 and TRBJ2-5; 11 positions agree with TRBD1. This receptor was taken from a human donor in a cohort sampled during active COVID-19. The chain's CDR3 is CASSPGQGARETQYF. CDR3 sequence (DNA): TGTGCCAGCAGCCCCGGACAGGGGGCTCGGGAGACCCAGTACTTC.